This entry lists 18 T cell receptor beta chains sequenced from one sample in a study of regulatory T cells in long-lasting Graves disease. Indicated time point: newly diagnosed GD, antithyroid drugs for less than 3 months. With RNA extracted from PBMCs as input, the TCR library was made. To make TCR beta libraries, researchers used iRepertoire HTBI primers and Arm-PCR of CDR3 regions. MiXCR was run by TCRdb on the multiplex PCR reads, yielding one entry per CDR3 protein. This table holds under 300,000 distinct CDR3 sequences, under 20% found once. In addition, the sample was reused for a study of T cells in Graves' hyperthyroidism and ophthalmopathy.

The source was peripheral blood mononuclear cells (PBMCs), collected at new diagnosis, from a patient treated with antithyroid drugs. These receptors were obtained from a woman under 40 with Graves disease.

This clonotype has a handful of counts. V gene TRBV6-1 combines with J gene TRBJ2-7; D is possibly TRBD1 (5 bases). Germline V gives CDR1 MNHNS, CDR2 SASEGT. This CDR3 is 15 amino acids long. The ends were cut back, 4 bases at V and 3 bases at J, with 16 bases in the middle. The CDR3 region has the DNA TGTGCCAGCAGTGGAGGACAAAGTTCCGTCTACGAGCAGTACTTC. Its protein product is CASSGGQSSVYEQYF.

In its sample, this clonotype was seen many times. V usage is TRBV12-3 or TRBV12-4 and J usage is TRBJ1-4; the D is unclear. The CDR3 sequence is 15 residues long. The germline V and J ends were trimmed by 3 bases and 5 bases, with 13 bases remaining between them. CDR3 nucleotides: TGTGCCAGCAGTTTTTCTTCGGGGTTGAATGAAAAACTGTTTTTT. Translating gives CASSFSSGLNEKLFF.

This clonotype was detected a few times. The CDR3 here is CASSLMTGRLDYGYTF. The CDR3 coding sequence is TGCGCCAGCAGCTTGATGACAGGGAGGTTGGACTATGGCTACACCTTC. The genes are TRBV5-1 and TRBJ1-2; 7 positions agree with TRBD1. Germline values: CDR1 SGHRS, CDR2 YFSETQ. The CDR3 is made up of 16 amino acids. Trimming removed 1 base from V and 3 bases from J; junction bases left unmatched: 9.

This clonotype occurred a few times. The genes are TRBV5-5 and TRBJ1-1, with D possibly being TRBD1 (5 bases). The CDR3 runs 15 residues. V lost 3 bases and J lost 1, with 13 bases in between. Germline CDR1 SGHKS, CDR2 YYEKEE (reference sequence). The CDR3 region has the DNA TGTGCCAGCAGCTGGGGCGCGGGGTGGAACACTGAAGCTTTCTTT. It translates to CASSWGAGWNTEAFF.

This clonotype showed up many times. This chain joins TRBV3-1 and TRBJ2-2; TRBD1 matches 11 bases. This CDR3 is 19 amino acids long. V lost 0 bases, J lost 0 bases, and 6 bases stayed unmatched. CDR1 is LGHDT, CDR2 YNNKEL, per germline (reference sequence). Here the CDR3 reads CASSQDPGTGGANTGELFF. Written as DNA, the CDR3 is TGTGCCAGCAGCCAAGATCCCGGGACAGGGGGAGCGAACACCGGGGAGCTGTTTTTT.

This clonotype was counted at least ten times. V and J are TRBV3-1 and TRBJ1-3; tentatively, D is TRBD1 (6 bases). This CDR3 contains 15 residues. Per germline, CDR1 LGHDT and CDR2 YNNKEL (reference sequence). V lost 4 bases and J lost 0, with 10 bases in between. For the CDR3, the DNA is TGTGCCAGCAGCCTAGGACAGATCTCTGGAAACACCATATATTTT. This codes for CASSLGQISGNTIYF. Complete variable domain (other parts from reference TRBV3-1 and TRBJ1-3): DTAVSQTPKYLVTQMGNDKSIKCEQNLGHDTMYWYKQDSKKFLKIMFSYNNKELIINETVPNRFSPKSPDKAHLNLHINSLELGDSAVYFCASSLGQISGNTIYFGEGSWLTVV.

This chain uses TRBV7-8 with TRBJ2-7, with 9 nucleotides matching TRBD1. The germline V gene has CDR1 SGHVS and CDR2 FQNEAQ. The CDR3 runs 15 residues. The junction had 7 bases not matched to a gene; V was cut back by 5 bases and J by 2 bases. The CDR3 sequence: CASSPEDRGAYEQYF. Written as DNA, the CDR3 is TGTGCCAGCAGCCCCGAGGACAGGGGCGCCTACGAGCAGTACTTC. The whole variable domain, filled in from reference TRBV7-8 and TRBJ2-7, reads GAGVSQSPRYKVAKRGQDVALRCDPISGHVSLFWYQQALGQGPEFLTYFQNEAQLDKSGLPSDRFFAERPEGSVSTLKIQRTQQEDSAVYLCASSPEDRGAYEQYFGPGTRLTVT.

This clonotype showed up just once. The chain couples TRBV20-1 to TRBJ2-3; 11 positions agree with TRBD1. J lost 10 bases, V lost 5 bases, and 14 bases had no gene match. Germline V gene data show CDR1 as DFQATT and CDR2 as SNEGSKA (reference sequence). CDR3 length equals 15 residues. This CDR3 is CSADPGQGVPKAQYF. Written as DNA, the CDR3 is TGCAGTGCTGATCCGGGACAGGGGGTCCCGAAGGCGCAGTATTTT.

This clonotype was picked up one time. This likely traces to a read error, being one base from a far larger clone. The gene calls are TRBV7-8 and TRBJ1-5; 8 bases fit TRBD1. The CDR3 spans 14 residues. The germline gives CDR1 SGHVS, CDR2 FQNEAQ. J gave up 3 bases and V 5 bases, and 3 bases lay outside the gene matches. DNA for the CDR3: TGTGCCAGCAGCAGACAGGGGACCAATCAGCCCCAGCATTTT. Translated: CASSRQGTNQPQHF. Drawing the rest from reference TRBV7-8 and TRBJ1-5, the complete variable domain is GAGVSQSPRYKVAKRGQDVALRCDPISGHVSLFWYQQALGQGPEFLTYFQNEAQLDKSGLPSDRFFAERPEGSVSTLKIQRTQQEDSAVYLCASSRQGTNQPQHFGDGTRLSIL.

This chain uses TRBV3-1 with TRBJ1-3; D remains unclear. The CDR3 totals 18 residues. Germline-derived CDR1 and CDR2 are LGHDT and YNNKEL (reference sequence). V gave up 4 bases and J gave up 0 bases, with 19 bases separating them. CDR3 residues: CASSPMRLGEVSGNTIYF. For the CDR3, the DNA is TGTGCCAGCAGCCCCATGCGCTTAGGCGAAGTCTCTGGAAACACCATATATTTT.

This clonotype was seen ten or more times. The CDR3 is CSAREAGGSYGYTF. For the CDR3, the DNA is TGCAGTGCTAGAGAGGCAGGGGGTAGCTATGGCTACACCTTC. V usage is TRBV20-1 and J usage is TRBJ1-2; 7 bases fit TRBD1. V lost 0 bases and J lost 4; bases outside the gene matches: 5. Germline V gene lookup returns CDR1 DFQATT and CDR2 SNEGSKA (reference sequence). CDR3 length equals 14 residues.

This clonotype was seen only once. The CDR3 loop is CASSLREGQPQHF. The CDR3 DNA is TGCGCCAGCAGCTTAAGGGAAGGACAGCCCCAGCATTTT. The rearrangement joins TRBV5-1 to TRBJ1-5; D is ambiguous. V was shortened by 2 bases and J by 7 bases, with 10 bases between the two germline ends. This CDR3 contains 13 residues. The germline gives CDR1 SGHRS, CDR2 YFSETQ. Drawing the rest from reference TRBV5-1 and TRBJ1-5, the complete variable domain is KAGVTQTPRYLIKTRGQQVTLSCSPISGHRSVSWYQQTPGQGLQFLFEYFSETQRNKGNFPGRFSGRQFSNSRSEMNVSTLELGDSALYLCASSLREGQPQHFGDGTRLSIL.

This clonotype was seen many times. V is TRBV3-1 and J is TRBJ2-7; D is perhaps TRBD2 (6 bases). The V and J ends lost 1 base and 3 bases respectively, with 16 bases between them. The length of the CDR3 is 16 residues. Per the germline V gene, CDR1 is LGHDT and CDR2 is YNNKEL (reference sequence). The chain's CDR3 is CASSQVLARIGYEQYF. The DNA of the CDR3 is TGTGCCAGCAGCCAAGTACTAGCCAGGATCGGCTACGAGCAGTACTTC.

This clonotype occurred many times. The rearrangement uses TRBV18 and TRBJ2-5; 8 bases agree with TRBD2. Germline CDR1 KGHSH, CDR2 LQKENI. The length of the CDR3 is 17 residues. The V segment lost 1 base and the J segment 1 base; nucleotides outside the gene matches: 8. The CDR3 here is CASSPLAGGLAQETQYF. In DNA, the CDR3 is TGTGCCAGCTCACCACTCGCGGGGGGCCTGGCCCAAGAGACCCAGTACTTC.

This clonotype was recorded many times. The CDR3 nucleotides are TGTGCCAGCAGCTTTTCGACTAGCGGGGGGCTTACGCCCTACGAGCAGTACTTC. The encoded protein is CASSFSTSGGLTPYEQYF. This sequence joins TRBV7-9 and TRBJ2-7; 13 bases agree with TRBD2. Germline loops: CDR1 SEHNR, CDR2 FQNEAQ (reference sequence). This CDR3 comprises 18 residues. The ends lost 3 bases at V and 2 bases at J; junction bases unmatched: 10.

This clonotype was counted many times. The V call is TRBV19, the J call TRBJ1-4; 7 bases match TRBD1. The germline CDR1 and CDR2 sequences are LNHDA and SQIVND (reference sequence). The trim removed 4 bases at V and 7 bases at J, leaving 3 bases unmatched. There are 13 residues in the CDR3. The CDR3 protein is CASSTTGTEKLFF. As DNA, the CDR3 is TGTGCCAGTAGTACGACAGGGACTGAAAAACTGTTTTTT.

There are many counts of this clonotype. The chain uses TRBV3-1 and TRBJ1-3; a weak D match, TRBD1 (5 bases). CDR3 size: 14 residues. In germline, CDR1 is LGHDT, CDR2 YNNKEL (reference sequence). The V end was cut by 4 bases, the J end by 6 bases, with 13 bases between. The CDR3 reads CASSRGEVVNTIYF. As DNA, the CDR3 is TGTGCCAGCAGCCGGGGGGAGGTTGTAAACACCATATATTTT.

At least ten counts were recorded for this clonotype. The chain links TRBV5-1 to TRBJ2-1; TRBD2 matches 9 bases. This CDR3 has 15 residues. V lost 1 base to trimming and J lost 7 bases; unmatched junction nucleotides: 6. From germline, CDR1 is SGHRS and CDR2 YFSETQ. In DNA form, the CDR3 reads TGCGCCAGCAGCTTGCGGCTAGCGGGGTTAAATGAGCAGTTCTTC. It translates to CASSLRLAGLNEQFF.